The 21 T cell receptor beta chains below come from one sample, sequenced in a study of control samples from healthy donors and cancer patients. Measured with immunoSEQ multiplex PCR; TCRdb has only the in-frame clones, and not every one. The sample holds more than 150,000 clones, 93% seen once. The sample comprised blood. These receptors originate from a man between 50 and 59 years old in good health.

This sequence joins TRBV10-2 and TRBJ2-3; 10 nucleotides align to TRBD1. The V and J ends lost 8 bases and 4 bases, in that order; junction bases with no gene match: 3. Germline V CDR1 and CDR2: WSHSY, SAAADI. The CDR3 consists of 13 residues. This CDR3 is CASGDRGADTQYF. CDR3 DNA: TGCGCCAGCGGGGACAGGGGCGCAGATACGCAGTATTTT.

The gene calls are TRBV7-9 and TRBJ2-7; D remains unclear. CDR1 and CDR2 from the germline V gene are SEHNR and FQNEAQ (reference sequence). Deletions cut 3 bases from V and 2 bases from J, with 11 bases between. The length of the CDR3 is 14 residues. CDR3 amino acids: CASSFKAEAYEQYF. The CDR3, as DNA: TGTGCCAGCAGCTTCAAAGCAGAAGCCTACGAGCAGTACTTC.

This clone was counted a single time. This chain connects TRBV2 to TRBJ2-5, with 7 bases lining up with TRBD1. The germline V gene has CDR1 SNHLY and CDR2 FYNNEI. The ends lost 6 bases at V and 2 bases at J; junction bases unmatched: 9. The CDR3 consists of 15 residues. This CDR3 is CASRRQGGGQETQYF. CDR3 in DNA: TGTGCCAGCAGGAGACAGGGCGGAGGACAAGAGACCCAGTACTTC. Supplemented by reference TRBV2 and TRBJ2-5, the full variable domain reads EPEVTQTPSHQVTQMGQEVILRCVPISNHLYFYWYRQILGQKVEFLVSFYNNEISEKSEIFDDQFSVERPDGSNFTLKIRSTKLEDSAMYFCASRRQGGGQETQYFGPGTRLLVL.

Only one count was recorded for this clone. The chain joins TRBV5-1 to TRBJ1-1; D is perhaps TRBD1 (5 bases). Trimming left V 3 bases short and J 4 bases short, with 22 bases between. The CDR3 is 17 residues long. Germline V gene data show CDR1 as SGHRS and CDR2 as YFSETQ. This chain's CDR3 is CASSSGQGWQLGTEAFF. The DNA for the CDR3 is TGCGCCAGCAGCTCCGGGCAGGGATGGCAGTTGGGCACTGAAGCTTTCTTT.

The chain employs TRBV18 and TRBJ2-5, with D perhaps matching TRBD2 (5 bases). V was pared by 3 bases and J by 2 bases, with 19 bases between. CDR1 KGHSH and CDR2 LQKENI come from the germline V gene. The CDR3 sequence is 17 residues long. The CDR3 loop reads CASSPGERRRSQETQYF. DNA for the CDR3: TGTGCCAGCTCACCCGGGGAACGTCGGAGATCTCAAGAGACCCAGTACTTC.

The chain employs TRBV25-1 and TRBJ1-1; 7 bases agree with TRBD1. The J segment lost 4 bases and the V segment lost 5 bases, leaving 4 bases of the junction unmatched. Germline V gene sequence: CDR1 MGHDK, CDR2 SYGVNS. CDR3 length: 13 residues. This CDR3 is CASSRQGITEAFF. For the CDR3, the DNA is TGTGCCAGCAGTCGACAGGGAATCACTGAAGCTTTCTTT.

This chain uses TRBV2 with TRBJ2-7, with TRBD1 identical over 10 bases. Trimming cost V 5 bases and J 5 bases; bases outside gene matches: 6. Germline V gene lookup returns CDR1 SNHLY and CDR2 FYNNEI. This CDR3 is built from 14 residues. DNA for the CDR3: TGTGCCAGCAGTCCCGGGACAGGGGCCCACGAGCAGTACTTC. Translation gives CASSPGTGAHEQYF.

The CDR3 protein is CASSRGTGDNEQFF. The CDR3, as DNA: TGCGCCAGCAGCCGGGGGACGGGGGACAATGAGCAGTTCTTC. This chain connects TRBV4-1 to TRBJ2-1; TRBD2 might be the D (6 bases). The CDR3 has 14 amino acids. Trimming removed 4 bases from V and 5 bases from J, with 12 bases in between. Germline V gene data show CDR1 as MGHRA and CDR2 as YSYEKL.

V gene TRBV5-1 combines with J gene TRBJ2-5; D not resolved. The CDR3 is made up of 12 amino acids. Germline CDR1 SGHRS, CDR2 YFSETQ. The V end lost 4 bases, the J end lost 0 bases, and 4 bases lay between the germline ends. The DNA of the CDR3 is TGCGCCAGCAGCACAGACCAAGAGACCCAGTACTTC. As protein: CASSTDQETQYF. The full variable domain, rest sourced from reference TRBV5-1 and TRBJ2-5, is KAGVTQTPRYLIKTRGQQVTLSCSPISGHRSVSWYQQTPGQGLQFLFEYFSETQRNKGNFPGRFSGRQFSNSRSEMNVSTLELGDSALYLCASSTDQETQYFGPGTRLLVL.

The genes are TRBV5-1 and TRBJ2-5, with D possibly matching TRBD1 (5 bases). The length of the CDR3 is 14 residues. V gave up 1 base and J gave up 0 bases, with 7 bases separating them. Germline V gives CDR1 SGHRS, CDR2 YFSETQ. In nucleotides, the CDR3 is TGCGCCAGCAGCTTGTGGGGCCACCAAGAGACCCAGTACTTC. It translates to CASSLWGHQETQYF. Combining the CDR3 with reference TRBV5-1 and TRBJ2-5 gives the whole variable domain KAGVTQTPRYLIKTRGQQVTLSCSPISGHRSVSWYQQTPGQGLQFLFEYFSETQRNKGNFPGRFSGRQFSNSRSEMNVSTLELGDSALYLCASSLWGHQETQYFGPGTRLLVL.

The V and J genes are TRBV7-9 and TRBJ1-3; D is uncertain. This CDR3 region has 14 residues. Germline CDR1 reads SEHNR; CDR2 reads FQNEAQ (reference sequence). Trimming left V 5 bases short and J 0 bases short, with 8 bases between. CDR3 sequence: CASSLGISGNTIYF. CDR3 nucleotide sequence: TGTGCCAGCAGCCTGGGGATCTCTGGAAACACCATATATTTT.

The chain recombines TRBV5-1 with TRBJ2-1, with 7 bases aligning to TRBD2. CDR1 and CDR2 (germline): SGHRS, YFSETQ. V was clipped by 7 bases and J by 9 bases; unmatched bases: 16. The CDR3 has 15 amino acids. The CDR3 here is CASRLTARGEGEQFF. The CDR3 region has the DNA TGCGCCAGCCGTCTGACGGCCAGAGGGGAGGGTGAGCAGTTCTTC.

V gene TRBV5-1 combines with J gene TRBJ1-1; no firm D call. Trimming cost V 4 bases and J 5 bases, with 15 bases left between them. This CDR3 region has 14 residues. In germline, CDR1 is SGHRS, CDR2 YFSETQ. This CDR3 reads CASSPDGGMTEAFF. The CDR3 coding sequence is TGCGCCAGCAGCCCCGACGGAGGTATGACTGAAGCTTTCTTT.

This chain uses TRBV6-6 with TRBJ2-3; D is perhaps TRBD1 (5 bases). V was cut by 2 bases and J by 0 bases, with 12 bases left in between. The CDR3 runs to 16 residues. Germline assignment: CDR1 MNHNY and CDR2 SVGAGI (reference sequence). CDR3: CASSYDPGISTDTQYF. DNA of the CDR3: TGTGCCAGCAGTTACGATCCAGGGATTAGCACAGATACGCAGTATTTT.

CDR3 nucleotide sequence: TGTGCCAGCAGCAAAATCATGGGGGCTGAGAATTCACCCCTCCACTTT. This gives the protein CASSKIMGAENSPLHF. The chain uses TRBV21-1 and TRBJ1-6; the table's D call, TRBD1, has no DNA check behind it. TRBV21-1 is flagged as a pseudogene. This CDR3 has 16 amino acids.

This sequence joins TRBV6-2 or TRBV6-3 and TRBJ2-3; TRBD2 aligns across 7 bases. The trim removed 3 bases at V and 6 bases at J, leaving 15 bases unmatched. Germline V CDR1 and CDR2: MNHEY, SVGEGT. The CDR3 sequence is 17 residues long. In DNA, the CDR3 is TGTGCCAGCAGTTATTCCCGTCGCGGGAGAAAGTTGGATACGCAGTATTTT. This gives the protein CASSYSRRGRKLDTQYF.

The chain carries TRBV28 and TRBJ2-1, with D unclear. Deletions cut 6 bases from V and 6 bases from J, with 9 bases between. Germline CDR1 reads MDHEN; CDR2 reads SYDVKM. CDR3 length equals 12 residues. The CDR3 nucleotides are TGTGCCAGCAGCAACTACTTCAATGAGCAGTTCTTC. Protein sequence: CASSNYFNEQFF.

The CDR3 DNA reads as TGTGCCATCAGTGAGTTGGCGGGAATCGGCGAGCAGTACTTC. Its protein is CAISELAGIGEQYF. The V call is TRBV10-3, the J call TRBJ2-7; tentative D call: TRBD2 (6 bases). Between the trimmed V and J ends, which lost 1 base and 6 bases, there was a span of 13 bases. The CDR3 consists of 14 residues. The germline V gene encodes CDR1 ENHRY and CDR2 SYGVKD.

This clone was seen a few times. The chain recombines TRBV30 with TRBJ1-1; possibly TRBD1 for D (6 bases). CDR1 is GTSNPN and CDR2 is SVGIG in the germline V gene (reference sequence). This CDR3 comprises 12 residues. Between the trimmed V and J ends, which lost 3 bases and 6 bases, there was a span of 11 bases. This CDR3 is CAWSLGGPEAFF. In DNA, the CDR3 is TGTGCCTGGAGCTTGGGGGGCCCTGAAGCTTTCTTT. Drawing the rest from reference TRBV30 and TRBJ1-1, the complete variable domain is SQTIHQWPATLVQPVGSPLSLECTVEGTSNPNLYWYRQAAGRGLQLLFYSVGIGQISSEVPQNLSASRPQDRQFILSSKKLLLSDSGFYLCAWSLGGPEAFFGQGTRLTVV.

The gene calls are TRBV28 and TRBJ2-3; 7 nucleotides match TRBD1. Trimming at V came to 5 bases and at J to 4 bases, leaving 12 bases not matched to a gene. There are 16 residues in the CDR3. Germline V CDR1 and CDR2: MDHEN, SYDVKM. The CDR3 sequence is CASSMGQPIVADTQYF. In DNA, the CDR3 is TGTGCCAGCAGTATGGGACAGCCGATAGTGGCAGATACGCAGTATTTT. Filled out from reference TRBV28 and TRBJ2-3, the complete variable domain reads DVKVTQSSRYLVKRTGEKVFLECVQDMDHENMFWYRQDPGLGLRLIYFSYDVKMKEKGDIPEGYSVSREKKERFSLILESASTNQTSMYLCASSMGQPIVADTQYFGPGTRLTVL.

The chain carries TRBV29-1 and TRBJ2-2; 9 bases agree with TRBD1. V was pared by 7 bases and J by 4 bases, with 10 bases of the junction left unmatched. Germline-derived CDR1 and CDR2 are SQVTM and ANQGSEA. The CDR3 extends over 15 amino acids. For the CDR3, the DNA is TGCAGCGCCCAAACAGGGGGCGTCGGCACCGGGGAGCTGTTTTTT. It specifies CSAQTGGVGTGELFF.